Sequencing of this T cell receptor beta chain was carried out in a study of blood T cell repertoires in COVID-19. Study-level information: Italy, Spain and the United States were the sources of the convalescent and acute COVID-19 samples. In each case, the material was cDNA or gDNA derived from T cells, B-cell-depleted T cells, or PBMCs.

Source study methods: Using reference gene primer amplification, nucleated cell counts were estimated. Sequenced by immunoSEQ multiplex PCR; TCRdb stores in-frame clones only, minus some. V and J calls and clone size are given by that table; D and trimming were obtained from the DNA. The sample has over 100,000 clones; roughly 82% are singletons. Specimen: peripheral blood. The sequence derives from a man aged 60 to 75 with acute or convalescent COVID-19.

CDR3 sequence: CASSFGTGYTEAFF. The CDR3 DNA reads as TGCGCCAGCAGCTTTGGGACAGGGTACACTGAAGCTTTCTTT. The V call is TRBV5-1, the J call TRBJ1-1, with 9 nucleotides matching TRBD1. The CDR3 is 14 residues long. Germline trimming cut 2 bases from V and 3 bases from J; bases unmatched to any gene: 2. CDR1 is SGHRS and CDR2 is YFSETQ in the germline V gene.